In its sample, the clone carrying this T cell receptor beta chain was seen once. Sequenced by immunoSEQ multiplex PCR; TCRdb stores in-frame clones only, minus some. The repertoire consists of approximately 100,000 clones, with 94% occurring once and the leading ten covering 2% to 2.5%. Losses at the gene ends were 4 bases for V and 6 bases for J; bases not matched to a gene: 7. The CDR3 has 16 residues. Germline CDR1 and CDR2: LNHNV and YYDKDF (reference sequence). This sample was taken from a study of T cell changes during pregnancy in multiple sclerosis. This sample comprised peripheral blood, obtained in the third trimester of pregnancy. This TCR came from a female donor with multiple sclerosis, enrolled in a pregnancy study. The chain recombines TRBV15 with TRBJ2-2; 11 nucleotides align to TRBD1. This chain's CDR3 is CATSKRTGGASGELFF. Written as DNA, the CDR3 is TGTGCCACCAGCAAACGGACAGGGGGCGCGTCCGGGGAGCTGTTTTTT.